This TCR beta chain was obtained from a study of post-analysis software for immune sequencing data. CDR3 size: 16 residues. The V gene lost 5 bases and the J gene lost 2 bases, with 19 bases spanning the gap. The germline gives CDR1 SGHTA, CDR2 FQGTGA. Libraries were made from TCR beta cDNA, and they carried unique molecular identifiers. TCRdb re-called the PCR reads with MiXCR, one entry per CDR3 protein. Of about 430,000 distinct CDR3 sequences in the sample, about 39% were seen once. Study conclusions and caveats: Among multiple sclerosis patients, normalized Chao1 diversity was significantly below that of controls. Four to six TRBV segments were more frequent in patients than controls; TRBV5-6, TRBV5-1 and TRBV20-1 belonged to this group.

Regarding this clonotype: Its target is unknown.

The chain uses TRBV7-3 and TRBJ2-7; perhaps TRBD2 as D (5 bases). The TCR was taken from a girl aged 2 to 10 with multiple sclerosis. The source material was blood. The CDR3 sequence is CASSPHGELPTYEQYF. CDR3 sequence (DNA): TGTGCCAGCAGCCCCCACGGGGAATTACCTACCTACGAGCAGTACTTC.